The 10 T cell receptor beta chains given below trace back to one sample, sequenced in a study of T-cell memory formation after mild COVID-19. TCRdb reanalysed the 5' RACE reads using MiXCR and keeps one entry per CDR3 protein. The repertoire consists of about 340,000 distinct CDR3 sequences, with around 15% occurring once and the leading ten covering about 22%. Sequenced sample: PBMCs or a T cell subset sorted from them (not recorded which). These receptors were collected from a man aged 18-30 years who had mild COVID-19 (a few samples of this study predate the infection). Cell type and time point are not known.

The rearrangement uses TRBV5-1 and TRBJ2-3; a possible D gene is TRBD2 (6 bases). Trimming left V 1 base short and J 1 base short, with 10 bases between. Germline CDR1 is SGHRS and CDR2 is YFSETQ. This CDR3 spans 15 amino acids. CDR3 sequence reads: CASSLTSFRTDTQYF. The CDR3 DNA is TGCGCCAGCAGCTTGACTAGCTTTCGCACAGATACGCAGTATTTT.

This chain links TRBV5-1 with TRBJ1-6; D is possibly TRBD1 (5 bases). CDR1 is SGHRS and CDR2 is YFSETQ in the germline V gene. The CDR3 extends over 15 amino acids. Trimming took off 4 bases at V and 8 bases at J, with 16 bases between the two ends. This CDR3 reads CASSTAGLGDSPLHF. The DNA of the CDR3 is TGCGCCAGCAGCACCGCAGGGCTTGGGGATTCACCCCTCCACTTT.

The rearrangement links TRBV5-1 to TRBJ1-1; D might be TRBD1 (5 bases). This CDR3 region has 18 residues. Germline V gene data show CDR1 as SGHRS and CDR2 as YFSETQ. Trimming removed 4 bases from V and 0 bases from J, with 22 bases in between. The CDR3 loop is CASSPLGDLPMVNTEAFF. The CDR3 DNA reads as TGCGCCAGCAGCCCGCTCGGGGACTTACCTATGGTGAACACTGAAGCTTTCTTT. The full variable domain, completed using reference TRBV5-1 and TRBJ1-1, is KAGVTQTPRYLIKTRGQQVTLSCSPISGHRSVSWYQQTPGQGLQFLFEYFSETQRNKGNFPGRFSGRQFSNSRSEMNVSTLELGDSALYLCASSPLGDLPMVNTEAFFGQGTRLTVV.

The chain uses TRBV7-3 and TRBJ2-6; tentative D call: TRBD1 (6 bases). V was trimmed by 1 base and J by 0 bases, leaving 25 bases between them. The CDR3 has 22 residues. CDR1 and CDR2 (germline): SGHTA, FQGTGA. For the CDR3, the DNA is TGTGCCAGCAGCTTAAGGCCCGGAAGCAGGGGAGAGCTACACTCTGGGGCCAACGTCCTGACTTTC. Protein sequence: CASSLRPGSRGELHSGANVLTF.

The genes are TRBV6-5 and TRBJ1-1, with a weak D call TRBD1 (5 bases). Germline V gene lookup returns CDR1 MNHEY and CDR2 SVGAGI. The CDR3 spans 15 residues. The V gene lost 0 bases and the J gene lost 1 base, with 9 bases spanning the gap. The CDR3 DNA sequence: TGTGCCAGCAGTTACTCTTCAGGGAGGAACACTGAAGCTTTCTTT. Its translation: CASSYSSGRNTEAFF.

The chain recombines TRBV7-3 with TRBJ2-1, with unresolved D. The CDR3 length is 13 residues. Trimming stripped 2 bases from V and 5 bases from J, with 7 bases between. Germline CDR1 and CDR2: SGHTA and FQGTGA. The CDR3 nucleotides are TGTGCCAGCAGCTTAGGTTGGAACAATGAGCAGTTCTTC. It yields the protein CASSLGWNNEQFF.

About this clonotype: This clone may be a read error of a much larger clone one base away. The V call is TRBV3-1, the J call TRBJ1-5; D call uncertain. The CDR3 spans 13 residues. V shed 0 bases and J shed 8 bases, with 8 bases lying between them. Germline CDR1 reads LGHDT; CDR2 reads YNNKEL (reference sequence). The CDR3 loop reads CASSQDLGKPQHF. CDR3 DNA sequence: TGTGCCAGCAGCCAAGATTTAGGCAAGCCCCAGCATTTT.

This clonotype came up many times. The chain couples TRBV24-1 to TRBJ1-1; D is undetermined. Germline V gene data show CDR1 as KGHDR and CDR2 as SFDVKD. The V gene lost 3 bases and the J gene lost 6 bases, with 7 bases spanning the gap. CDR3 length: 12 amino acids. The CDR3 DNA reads TGTGCCACCAGTGATGGGGTGGCTGAAGCTTTCTTT. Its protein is CATSDGVAEAFF.

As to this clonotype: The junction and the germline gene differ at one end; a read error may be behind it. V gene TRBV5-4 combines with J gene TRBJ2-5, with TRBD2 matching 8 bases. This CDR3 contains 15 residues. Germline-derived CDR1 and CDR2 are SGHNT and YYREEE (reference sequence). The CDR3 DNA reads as TGTGCCAGCAGCCCGTCCGGGGGGGCCGTAGAGACCAAGTACTTC. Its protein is CASSPSGGAVETKYF.

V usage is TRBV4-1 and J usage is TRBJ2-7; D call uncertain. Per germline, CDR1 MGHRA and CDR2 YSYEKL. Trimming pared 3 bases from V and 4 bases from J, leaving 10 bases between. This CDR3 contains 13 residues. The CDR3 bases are TGCGCCAGCAGCCAGCAGGTTAGGTACGAGCAGTACTTC. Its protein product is CASSQQVRYEQYF.